The 27 T cell receptor beta chains below were found in one sample sequenced in a study of blood T cell repertoires in COVID-19. TCRdb keeps only in-frame clones here, not all; method: immunoSEQ multiplex PCR. The sample lists fewer than 500,000 clones, more than 75% occurring once. The material sequenced was PBMCs or T cells enriched from blood (not recorded which). All receptors come from a woman aged 25 to 39 with acute COVID-19.

The V call is TRBV2, the J call TRBJ1-2; 10 bases are a match to TRBD1. The CDR3 spans 12 residues. Germline trimming cut 6 bases from V and 9 bases from J; bases unmatched to any gene: 4. Germline CDR1 is SNHLY and CDR2 is FYNNEI. CDR3: CASRGQGDSYTF. The CDR3 nucleotides are TGTGCCAGCAGAGGACAGGGGGATAGCTACACCTTC.

The gene calls are TRBV6-1 and TRBJ1-2; 9 bases line up with TRBD1. The CDR3 spans 16 residues. The germline CDR1 and CDR2 sequences are MNHNS and SASEGT. J lost 0 bases, V lost 4 bases, and 6 bases had no gene match. In DNA form, the CDR3 reads TGTGCCAGCAGTGCATCAACAGGGGGCGCTAACTATGGCTACACCTTC. Translation: CASSASTGGANYGYTF.

The chain links TRBV2 to TRBJ2-3, with 7 nucleotides matching TRBD1. This CDR3 is 14 amino acids long. J was trimmed by 8 bases and V by 2 bases; bases with no gene match: 7. Germline lookup yields CDR1 SNHLY and CDR2 FYNNEI. The CDR3 is CASSEQGGAATQYF. The DNA of the CDR3 is TGTGCCAGCAGTGAACAAGGGGGCGCGGCTACGCAGTATTTT.

The chain uses TRBV7-9 and TRBJ1-3, with 7 bases matching TRBD1. J gave up 5 bases and V 4 bases, and 5 bases lay outside the gene matches. Germline lookup yields CDR1 SEHNR and CDR2 FQNEAQ (reference sequence). The CDR3 is 14 amino acids. Here the CDR3 DNA reads TGTGCCAGCAGCTCGACAGGGTTTCGAAACACCATATATTTT. Translated, it gives CASSSTGFRNTIYF.

The V call is TRBV7-8, the J call TRBJ2-7; D is uncertain. The V end lost 5 bases, the J end lost 9 bases, and 20 bases lay between the germline ends. Germline lookup yields CDR1 SGHVS and CDR2 FQNEAQ. The CDR3 is 14 residues long. Written as DNA, the CDR3 is TGTGCCAGCAGCATTGCTCGGAGCAAAATGCGGCAGTACTTC. It encodes CASSIARSKMRQYF.

The DNA for the CDR3 is TGTGCCAGCAGCCCCAGGGTGGGGAACTCACCCCTCCACTTT. It is translated as CASSPRVGNSPLHF. The chain joins TRBV11-2 to TRBJ1-6, with a possible D match to TRBD1 (5 bases). The V end lost 5 bases, the J end lost 10 bases, and 15 bases lay between the germline ends. Germline V gene sequence: CDR1 SGHAT, CDR2 FQNNGV. The CDR3 contains 14 residues.

The chain links TRBV9 to TRBJ1-4, with TRBD1 matching 7 bases. CDR1 and CDR2 from the germline V gene are SGDLS and YYNGEE. Trimming at V came to 4 bases and at J to 5 bases, leaving 5 bases not matched to a gene. The CDR3 contains 14 residues. The CDR3 here is CASSSTGKNEKLFF. DNA for the CDR3: TGTGCCAGCAGCTCGACAGGGAAAAATGAAAAACTGTTTTTT.

The rearrangement uses TRBV7-9 and TRBJ1-2; D remains unclear. In germline, CDR1 is SEHNR, CDR2 FQNEAQ (reference sequence). The CDR3 covers 15 residues. Trimming cost V 3 bases and J 8 bases, with 19 bases left between them. CDR3 protein: CASSFSSGEKQGYTF. In nucleotides, the CDR3 is TGTGCCAGCAGCTTCTCCTCCGGGGAGAAGCAGGGCTACACCTTC.

The chain uses TRBV29-1 and TRBJ2-5; D is perhaps TRBD1 (6 bases). The CDR3 contains 12 residues. Trimming cost V 3 bases and J 4 bases, with 9 bases left between them. Germline V gene data show CDR1 as SQVTM and CDR2 as ANQGSEA. The CDR3 DNA follows: TGCAGCGTTGAGGTAGGGGGAGAGACCCAGTACTTC. Its translation: CSVEVGGETQYF.

V is TRBV2 and J is TRBJ2-3; 11 bases align to TRBD2. In germline, CDR1 is SNHLY, CDR2 FYNNEI. The CDR3 loop spans 15 amino acids. The J segment lost 6 bases and the V segment lost 5 bases, leaving 7 bases of the junction unmatched. Here the CDR3 reads CASSRSASGGDTQYF. CDR3 nucleotide sequence: TGTGCCAGCAGTAGATCGGCTAGCGGGGGGGATACGCAGTATTTT.

The count of this clone is one. The chain is built from TRBV7-2 and TRBJ1-1, with D hard to call. The V gene's germline CDR1 is SGHTA and CDR2 FQGNSA. The CDR3 runs 14 residues. V dropped 1 base and J dropped 4 bases, with 10 bases sitting between them. In DNA form, the CDR3 reads TGTGCCAGCAGCTTAGTCGGTCCGGGCACTGAAGCTTTCTTT. Its translation: CASSLVGPGTEAFF.

The rearrangement joins TRBV2 to TRBJ2-3, with D possibly being TRBD2 (7 bases). Deletions cut 2 bases from V and 5 bases from J, with 14 bases between. The CDR3 is 15 amino acids. The germline gives CDR1 SNHLY, CDR2 FYNNEI. CDR3 protein: CASSESGGNGDTQYF. The CDR3 nucleotides read TGTGCCAGCAGTGAATCGGGGGGCAACGGAGATACGCAGTATTTT.

This chain links TRBV27 with TRBJ2-1, with TRBD1 as a possible D gene (6 bases). CDR3 length: 13 amino acids. Germline lookup yields CDR1 MNHEY and CDR2 SMNVEV (reference sequence). The V gene lost 5 bases and the J gene lost 10 bases, with 15 bases spanning the gap. CDR3 sequence reads: CASSPFPRGEQFF. The CDR3 DNA follows: TGTGCCAGCAGTCCGTTTCCGAGGGGGGAGCAGTTCTTC.

The chain uses TRBV29-1 and TRBJ2-7; D might be TRBD2 (6 bases). The length of the CDR3 is 14 residues. CDR1 is SQVTM, CDR2 ANQGSEA, per germline. Trimming pared 7 bases from V and 2 bases from J, leaving 18 bases between. CDR3 sequence reads: CSAGGSGSAYEQYF. The CDR3 region has the DNA TGCAGCGCAGGAGGGTCGGGGTCGGCCTACGAGCAGTACTTC.

This clone was counted once. The rearrangement links TRBV15 to TRBJ1-5, with D possibly TRBD1 on 6 matching bases. The CDR3 has 16 amino acids. Germline V gene sequence: CDR1 LNHNV, CDR2 YYDKDF (reference sequence). Trimming stripped 1 base from V and 4 bases from J, with 14 bases between. CDR3 DNA sequence: TGTGCCACCAGCAGAGGGGAGACAGGTCGGAATCAGCCCCAGCATTTT. Protein product: CATSRGETGRNQPQHF.

For the CDR3, the DNA is TGTGCCTGGAGTATCGCCGGGGGGGTGGGTGATACGCAGTATTTT. Translated, it gives CAWSIAGGVGDTQYF. This chain uses TRBV30 with TRBJ2-3, with 8 bases identical to TRBD2. Germline trimming cut 2 bases from V and 6 bases from J; bases unmatched to any gene: 10. This CDR3 region has 15 residues. CDR1 and CDR2 from the germline V gene are GTSNPN and SVGIG (reference sequence).

The chain uses TRBV2 and TRBJ1-6, with D hard to call. Germline lookup yields CDR1 SNHLY and CDR2 FYNNEI. V dropped 10 bases and J dropped 7 bases, with 8 bases sitting between them. The CDR3 totals 11 residues. The CDR3 coding sequence is TGTGCCACCTCCGAGAATTCACCCCTCCACTTT. Protein: CATSENSPLHF.

The V gene is TRBV24-1, the J gene TRBJ2-2; TRBD1 might be the D (6 bases). Germline assignment: CDR1 KGHDR and CDR2 SFDVKD. This CDR3 spans 16 amino acids. The V end was cut by 0 bases, the J end by 7 bases, with 14 bases between. This CDR3 is CATSDLRTEGHGELFF. The CDR3 nucleotides are TGTGCCACCAGTGATTTGCGGACAGAGGGCCACGGGGAGCTGTTTTTT.

The rearrangement links TRBV10-3 to TRBJ1-2; 7 nucleotides align to TRBD1. Germline CDR1 and CDR2: ENHRY and SYGVKD. J gave up 6 bases and V 0 bases, and 4 bases lay outside the gene matches. This CDR3 is built from 14 residues. The CDR3 sequence is CAISESDRENGYTF. CDR3 DNA: TGTGCCATCAGTGAGTCCGACAGGGAAAATGGCTACACCTTC.

This clone was detected a few times. The chain carries TRBV5-6 and TRBJ1-1; possible D gene TRBD1, 5 bases. The V end lost 4 bases, the J end lost 3 bases, and 13 bases lay between the germline ends. From germline, CDR1 is SGHDT and CDR2 YYEEEE. This CDR3 region has 14 residues. The CDR3 protein is CASSGIKGDTEAFF. The CDR3 DNA follows: TGTGCCAGCAGCGGGATCAAAGGGGACACTGAAGCTTTCTTT. The full variable domain, rest sourced from reference TRBV5-6 and TRBJ1-1, is DAGVTQSPTHLIKTRGQQVTLRCSPKSGHDTVSWYQQALGQGPQFIFQYYEEEERQRGNFPDRFSGHQFPNYSSELNVNALLLGDSALYLCASSGIKGDTEAFFGQGTRLTVV.

The genes are TRBV10-1 and TRBJ2-1; 8 bases map to TRBD2. The germline CDR1 and CDR2 sequences are WNHNN and SYGVQD (reference sequence). The CDR3 has 20 residues. J lost 7 bases, V lost 1 base, and 21 bases had no gene match. CDR3 loop: CASSEYWRGAFRGVENEQFF. CDR3 sequence (DNA): TGCGCCAGCAGTGAGTATTGGCGGGGGGCATTCAGAGGGGTTGAGAATGAGCAGTTCTTC.

The rearrangement uses TRBV9 and TRBJ2-7; 9 bases align to TRBD1. V shed 4 bases and J 5 bases; nucleotides not matched to a gene: 10. The CDR3 has 15 residues. Germline CDR1 SGDLS, CDR2 YYNGEE. The CDR3 DNA follows: TGTGCCAGCAGCATCCTCGGGACAGGGTCCGACGAGCAGTACTTC. This encodes CASSILGTGSDEQYF.

The chain carries TRBV7-2 and TRBJ2-3; a weak D match, TRBD1 (5 bases). The V end was cut by 5 bases, the J end by 1 base, with 13 bases between. The CDR3 loop spans 15 amino acids. Germline CDR1 is SGHTA and CDR2 is FQGNSA. The CDR3 is CASSQGATRTDTQYF. CDR3 coding DNA: TGTGCCAGCAGCCAGGGCGCTACCCGCACAGATACGCAGTATTTT.

In its sample, this clone was seen once. The V call is TRBV19, the J call TRBJ2-2; 7 bases match TRBD2. This CDR3 is 17 amino acids long. V trimming: 7 bases; J trimming: 0 bases; junction bases outside the gene matches: 11. Germline CDR1 reads LNHDA; CDR2 reads SQIVND (reference sequence). The DNA for the CDR3 is TGTGCCAGTAAAGTCGGGGAACTAGCGACGAACACCGGGGAGCTGTTTTTT. Protein product: CASKVGELATNTGELFF.

In its sample, this clone was seen once. The chain has TRBV7-9 and TRBJ2-1, with TRBD2 matching 7 bases. Germline assignment: CDR1 SEHNR and CDR2 FQNEAQ (reference sequence). Trimming cost V 7 bases and J 12 bases; bases outside gene matches: 3. The CDR3 runs to 10 residues. The chain's CDR3 is CASMGTTQFF. The DNA of the CDR3 is TGTGCCAGCATGGGGACTACGCAGTTCTTC.

V and J are TRBV7-9 and TRBJ1-6, with D perhaps TRBD1 (5 bases). Between the trimmed V and J ends, which lost 2 bases and 2 bases, there was a span of 13 bases. The CDR3 runs 17 residues. CDR1 and CDR2 (germline): SEHNR, FQNEAQ (reference sequence). The CDR3 protein is CASSLRAGEPYNSPLHF. CDR3 DNA sequence: TGTGCCAGCAGCTTAAGGGCGGGGGAGCCCTATAATTCACCCCTCCACTTT.

The V call is TRBV19, the J call TRBJ2-2; D is perhaps TRBD2 (5 bases). The CDR3 is made up of 15 amino acids. The germline V and J ends were trimmed by 8 bases and 4 bases, with 17 bases remaining between them. Germline V gene lookup returns CDR1 LNHDA and CDR2 SQIVND (reference sequence). In DNA form, the CDR3 reads TGTGCCAGTTGTAATAGCGTAGGAAGCACCGGGGAGCTGTTTTTT. This codes for CASCNSVGSTGELFF.